The sample holds many counts of the clone carrying this T cell receptor beta chain. Antigen: not known. The data were taken from a study of response to subunit inactivated influenza vaccine. Study-wide points: There was a suggestion from the authors that each seasonal influenza vaccination recruits few new T cells.

Using its own MiXCR run on the RT-PCR reads, TCRdb lists one record per CDR3 protein. The table has about half a million distinct CDR3 sequences, 7.5% to 8.5% seen once. The V end lost 7 bases, the J end lost 0 bases, and 10 bases lay between the germline ends. The CDR3 length is 14 residues. The germline CDR1 and CDR2 sequences are SQVTM and ANQGSEA. The receptor was derived from a man between 50 and 69 years old who received an inactivated influenza vaccine. The source material was PBMCs from blood, sampled roughly 24 months after vaccination. The chain joins TRBV29-1 to TRBJ1-6; no definite D call. The CDR3 protein is CSGPGSSYNSPLHF. CDR3 DNA: TGCAGCGGACCGGGCAGCTCCTATAATTCACCCCTCCACTTT.